This passage covers 26 T cell receptor beta chains from one sample sequenced in a study of tumor-infiltrating lymphocytes in localized non-small cell lung cancer. Repertoires were generated with immunoSEQ multiplex PCR, while TCRdb's copy carries only in-frame clones and drops some. The sample records 21,000 or so clones, approximately 70% being singletons. Sequencing used lung tumor tissue. These receptors came from a human donor with non-small cell lung cancer.

This chain links TRBV4-1 with TRBJ1-5; perhaps TRBD1 as D (5 bases). Trimming left V 4 bases short and J 5 bases short, with 12 bases between. Germline CDR1 and CDR2: MGHRA and YSYEKL. The CDR3 is made up of 14 amino acids. As DNA, the CDR3 is TGCGCCAGCAGCCGGCATGGGGGTTATCAGCCCCAGCATTTT. This encodes CASSRHGGYQPQHF.

This clone was recorded only once. At one end, the junction sequence differs from germline, possibly due to a read error. This sequence joins TRBV5-1 and TRBJ1-3; D not resolved. Germline V gene sequence: CDR1 SGHRS, CDR2 YFSETQ. The CDR3 is 15 residues long. CDR3 sequence: CASSLASGSGNTIYF. The CDR3 DNA is TGCGCCAGCAGCTTGGCCAGTGGCTCTGGAAATACCATATATTTT.

Only a few counts were recorded for this clone. This chain connects TRBV7-9 to TRBJ1-1; no clear D. Trimming cost V 3 bases and J 11 bases, with 16 bases left between them. The CDR3 has 13 amino acids. Germline V gives CDR1 SEHNR, CDR2 FQNEAQ (reference sequence). The CDR3 sequence: CASSFPLVLEAFF. The CDR3 region has the DNA TGTGCCAGCAGCTTTCCTTTGGTGCTTGAGGCTTTCTTT.

This rearrangement joins TRBV7-9 to TRBJ2-7, with 14 bases identical to TRBD2. CDR1 and CDR2 (germline): SEHNR, FQNEAQ (reference sequence). J lost 3 bases, V lost 3 bases, and 1 base had no gene match. The CDR3 loop spans 15 amino acids. CDR3 in amino acids: CASSLGLAGVYEQYF. The CDR3 DNA is TGTGCCAGCAGCTTGGGACTAGCGGGGGTCTACGAGCAGTACTTC.

This clone was observed a handful of times. This sequence joins TRBV4-2 and TRBJ1-1; TRBD1 might be the D (6 bases). V was pared by 0 bases and J by 4 bases, with 15 bases between. The CDR3 covers 16 residues. CDR1 LGHNA and CDR2 YNFKEQ come from the germline V gene. The CDR3 protein is CASSQDKRGRSTEAFF. Here the CDR3 DNA reads TGTGCCAGCAGCCAAGATAAGAGGGGGAGAAGCACTGAAGCTTTCTTT.

The V call is TRBV19, the J call TRBJ1-1; D is undetermined. The CDR3 is made up of 16 amino acids. V lost 1 base to trimming and J lost 1 base, with 13 bases between them. The germline V gene encodes CDR1 LNHDA and CDR2 SQIVND (reference sequence). For the CDR3, the DNA is TGTGCCAGTAGTATAGGACTTGGCGACGGGAACACTGAAGCTTTCTTT. This codes for CASSIGLGDGNTEAFF.

V is TRBV5-1 and J is TRBJ2-6, with D tentatively TRBD1 (5 bases). The V end was cut by 5 bases, the J end by 0 bases, with 6 bases between. Germline CDR1 is SGHRS and CDR2 is YFSETQ. This CDR3 has 14 amino acids. In nucleotides, the CDR3 is TGCGCCAGCAGTGACAGCTCTGGGGCCAACGTCCTGACTTTC. This translates into CASSDSSGANVLTF.

The chain is built from TRBV5-4 and TRBJ1-2; 8 nucleotides line up with TRBD1. There are 14 residues in the CDR3. V gave up 1 base and J gave up 8 bases; unmatched junction bases: 7. The germline V gene encodes CDR1 SGHNT and CDR2 YYREEE (reference sequence). As DNA, the CDR3 is TGTGCCAGCAGCTTGAACAGGGGGGCGGGCGGCTACACCTTC. Translation gives CASSLNRGAGGYTF.

The CDR3 DNA follows: TGTGCCATCAGTGGCACCGGGGAGCTGTTTTTT. It is translated as CAISGTGELFF. The J gene is TRBJ2-2, the V gene TRBV10-3; D is unclear. Germline V gene lookup returns CDR1 ENHRY and CDR2 SYGVKD. V lost 4 bases to trimming and J lost 4 bases, with 1 base between them. The CDR3 contains 11 residues.

CDR3 amino acids: CASSLGDRNTYEQYF. In DNA form, the CDR3 reads TGTGCCAGCAGCTTAGGGGACAGGAACACCTACGAGCAGTACTTC. The rearrangement uses TRBV7-2 and TRBJ2-7, with 8 bases matching TRBD1. The CDR3 length is 15 residues. Germline assignment: CDR1 SGHTA and CDR2 FQGNSA. With 1 base clipped from V and 2 bases from J, the junction kept 4 bases outside the gene matches.

The chain recombines TRBV7-8 with TRBJ1-1; TRBD1 matches at 9 bases. Unmatched junction bases numbered 8, after V lost 3 bases and J lost 0 bases. CDR3 length equals 17 residues. Looked up from germline, CDR1 is SGHVS and CDR2 is FQNEAQ. CDR3 in amino acids: CASSLSGTGNLNTEAFF. CDR3 nucleotide sequence: TGTGCCAGCAGCTTGTCCGGGACAGGGAATTTGAACACTGAAGCTTTCTTT.

The chain employs TRBV7-9 and TRBJ1-4, with D perhaps TRBD1 (6 bases). Germline-derived CDR1 and CDR2 are SEHNR and FQNEAQ (reference sequence). CDR3 size: 15 residues. Trimming stripped 6 bases from V and 4 bases from J, with 15 bases between. Written as DNA, the CDR3 is TGTGCCAGCAGGGACACAGGGTGGGGTAATGAAAAACTGTTTTTT. Protein product: CASRDTGWGNEKLFF.

This chain uses TRBV6-4 with TRBJ2-7; possible D gene TRBD1, 5 bases. CDR3 size: 16 residues. V gave up 6 bases and J gave up 5 bases, with 23 bases separating them. Germline values: CDR1 MRHNA, CDR2 SNTAGT. CDR3 coding DNA: TGTGCCAGCAGGGCCCTAAGGTGGGGCCAACGTAACGAGCAGTACTTC. It codes for CASRALRWGQRNEQYF.

V usage is TRBV2 and J usage is TRBJ2-5; 7 nucleotides match TRBD2. Trimming at V came to 6 bases and at J to 5 bases, leaving 9 bases not matched to a gene. This CDR3 spans 14 amino acids. Germline CDR1 SNHLY, CDR2 FYNNEI. The CDR3 DNA sequence: TGTGCCAGCAGGGGTTCCGGGGGAGGGGAGACCCAGTACTTC. As protein: CASRGSGGGETQYF.

The V and J genes are TRBV12-5 and TRBJ2-3; 9 positions match TRBD2. The CDR3 extends over 15 amino acids. Germline V gene lookup returns CDR1 LGHNT and CDR2 FRNRAP. Unmatched junction bases numbered 0, after V lost 1 base and J lost 1 base. Here the CDR3 reads CASGLGTSGTDTQYF. As DNA, the CDR3 is TGTGCTAGTGGTTTGGGGACTAGCGGCACAGATACGCAGTATTTT.

This clone was detected a few times. J is TRBJ1-5 and V is TRBV7-2; TRBD1 matches at 8 bases. This CDR3 comprises 14 residues. Per germline, CDR1 SGHTA and CDR2 FQGNSA. Trimming removed 4 bases from V and 6 bases from J; junction bases left unmatched: 5. The CDR3 loop is CASSSTGASQPQHF. The CDR3 nucleotides read TGTGCCAGCAGCTCGACAGGGGCGAGTCAGCCCCAGCATTTT.

The chain is built from TRBV5-1 and TRBJ2-5; 11 nucleotides agree with TRBD2. The CDR3 is 15 amino acids. After removal of 4 bases from V and 5 bases from J, the junction contained 7 bases not matched to a gene. The germline gives CDR1 SGHRS, CDR2 YFSETQ. The CDR3 sequence: CASSISGGAEETQYF. The CDR3 bases are TGCGCCAGCAGCATTAGCGGGGGGGCCGAGGAGACCCAGTACTTC.

V gene TRBV30 combines with J gene TRBJ1-4, with D tentatively TRBD1 (6 bases). Germline CDR1 is GTSNPN and CDR2 is SVGIG (reference sequence). The CDR3 runs to 15 residues. V lost 5 bases to trimming and J lost 2 bases, with 15 bases between them. The CDR3 loop is CAWAEQGSTNEKLFF. DNA for the CDR3: TGTGCCTGGGCGGAACAGGGTTCGACTAATGAAAAACTGTTTTTT.

The rearrangement uses TRBV7-8 and TRBJ1-1, with D possibly matching TRBD1 (5 bases). This CDR3 region has 16 residues. V was cut by 2 bases and J by 5 bases, with 18 bases left in between. The V gene's germline CDR1 is SGHVS and CDR2 FQNEAQ. CDR3 protein: CASSLPREGFQTEAFF. CDR3 DNA sequence: TGTGCCAGCAGCTTACCCAGAGAGGGGTTTCAAACTGAAGCTTTCTTT.

J is TRBJ1-3 and V is TRBV9; D is unclear. Deletions cut 0 bases from V and 0 bases from J, with 10 bases between. From germline, CDR1 is SGDLS and CDR2 YYNGEE. The CDR3 has 16 residues. CDR3 amino acids: CASSVGFAYSGNTIYF. The CDR3 DNA reads TGTGCCAGCAGCGTAGGTTTCGCGTACTCTGGAAACACCATATATTTT.

This clone has just a few counts. The chain recombines TRBV18 with TRBJ2-7, with D perhaps matching TRBD1 or TRBD2 (6 bases each). The germline CDR1 and CDR2 sequences are KGHSH and LQKENI. Trimming pared 4 bases from V and 10 bases from J, leaving 17 bases between. This CDR3 contains 13 residues. CDR3 coding DNA: TGTGCCAGCTCACACTACAGGGAGGTGGGTCAGTACTTC. This encodes CASSHYREVGQYF.

J is TRBJ2-3 and V is TRBV29-1; 8 nucleotides align to TRBD2. Germline V gives CDR1 SQVTM, CDR2 ANQGSEA. The CDR3 covers 20 residues. The ends lost 6 bases at V and 1 base at J; junction bases unmatched: 24. CDR3 amino acids: CSVGGLSGGHKRARTDTQYF. The CDR3 DNA reads TGCAGCGTGGGGGGTTTAAGCGGGGGCCATAAAAGGGCCCGCACAGATACGCAGTATTTT.

V and J are TRBV7-2 and TRBJ2-6; no clear D. CDR1 is SGHTA and CDR2 is FQGNSA in the germline V gene. Trimming stripped 3 bases from V and 2 bases from J, with 11 bases between. The CDR3 length is 16 residues. CDR3 nucleotides: TGTGCCAGCAGCTTCACCTGGGCGGCTGGGGCCAACGTCCTGACTTTC. This encodes CASSFTWAAGANVLTF.

This chain uses TRBV7-3 with TRBJ1-5; D call uncertain. The CDR3 has 13 residues. Germline loops: CDR1 SGHTA, CDR2 FQGTGA. The V and J ends lost 1 base and 7 bases respectively, with 8 bases between them. The CDR3 protein is CASSLSATQPQHF. Here the CDR3 DNA reads TGTGCCAGCAGCTTAAGCGCTACCCAGCCCCAGCATTTT.

The CDR3 reads CASSTRQFQTGELFF. DNA of the CDR3: TGTGCCAGTAGTACTCGACAGTTTCAGACCGGGGAGCTGTTTTTT. The chain has TRBV19 and TRBJ2-2; D is possibly TRBD1 (5 bases). Between the trimmed V and J ends, which lost 4 bases and 5 bases, there was a span of 14 bases. The CDR3 consists of 15 residues. The germline V gene encodes CDR1 LNHDA and CDR2 SQIVND (reference sequence).

J is TRBJ2-7 and V is TRBV4-2; D call uncertain. Looked up from germline, CDR1 is LGHNA and CDR2 is YNFKEQ. Trimming took 1 base from V and 0 from J, leaving 13 bases between them. The CDR3 runs 16 residues. In nucleotides, the CDR3 is TGTGCCAGCAGCCAAGGTGGCGTACTGAGCTCCTACGAGCAGTACTTC. Encoded protein: CASSQGGVLSSYEQYF.